This T cell receptor beta chain was captured in a study of T cell therapy after organ transplantation. Time point of the sample: 20-29 weeks after completion of therapy. This clone has a handful of counts. Its matching antigen is unknown. TCRdb's copy holds only in-frame clones and misses some; the assay was immunoSEQ multiplex PCR. The repertoire holds around 19,000 clones, with roughly 84% as singletons. Germline CDR1 reads MNHEY; CDR2 reads SVGAGI. The CDR3 contains 16 residues. Trimming left V 0 bases short and J 5 bases short, with 14 bases between. J is TRBJ2-1 and V is TRBV6-5; perhaps TRBD2 as D (6 bases). This sample comprised CD8+ T cells from blood, obtained after autologous CMV-specific T cell therapy. The clonotype was recovered from a human patient who had received a solid organ transplant and had CMV disease. Some T cells may arise from the graft donor. CDR3 DNA: TGTGCCAGCAGTTACTCGACCAGCGGGCTGAACAATGAGCAGTTCTTC. Encoded protein: CASSYSTSGLNNEQFF.